The clone carrying this T cell receptor beta chain appeared many times. Its antigen is unknown. This sample was taken from a study of T cells in Graves' hyperthyroidism and ophthalmopathy. Amplification targeted TCR beta CDR3 regions from RNA transcripts. The HTBI primer set was used in a first-round RT-PCR of the TCR CDR3. In TCRdb, the multiplex PCR reads were re-called with MiXCR into one record per CDR3 protein. The table lists roughly 510,000 distinct CDR3 sequences, around 20% of them singletons. Regarding the study as a whole: Blood also held most thyroid clonotypes expanded beyond 0.001. Separation of ophthalmopathy from stable hyperthyroidism was achieved by a 13 V-J model.

V was clipped by 2 bases and J by 7 bases; unmatched bases: 1. This CDR3 contains 13 residues. Germline CDR1 reads MNHEY; CDR2 reads SVGAGI. Graves' hyperthyroidism without ophthalmopathy progression within 18 months was termed stable. Every diagnosis used clinical symptoms, serum thyroxine and TRAb, thyroid ultrasound and orbital computed tomography. The chain uses TRBV6-5 and TRBJ2-7; 11 bases fit TRBD1. The receptor was derived from a man aged 18 to 30 with Graves' hyperthyroidism. Sequencing was carried out using blood. This CDR3 reads CASSYGTGGEQYF. The DNA for the CDR3 is TGTGCCAGCAGTTACGGGACAGGGGGTGAGCAGTACTTC.